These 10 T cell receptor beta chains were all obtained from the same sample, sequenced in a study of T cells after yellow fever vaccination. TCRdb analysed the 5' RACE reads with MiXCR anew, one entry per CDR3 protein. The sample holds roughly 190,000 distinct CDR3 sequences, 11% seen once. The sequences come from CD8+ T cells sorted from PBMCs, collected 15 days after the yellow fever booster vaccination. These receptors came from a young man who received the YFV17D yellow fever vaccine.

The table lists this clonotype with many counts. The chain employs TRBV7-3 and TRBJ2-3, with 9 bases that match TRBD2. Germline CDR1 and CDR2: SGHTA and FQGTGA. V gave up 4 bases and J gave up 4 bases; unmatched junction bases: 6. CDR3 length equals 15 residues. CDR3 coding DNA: TGTGCCAGCAGCTCAAGCGGGGGGTTGTCAGATACGCAGTATTTT. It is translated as CASSSSGGLSDTQYF.

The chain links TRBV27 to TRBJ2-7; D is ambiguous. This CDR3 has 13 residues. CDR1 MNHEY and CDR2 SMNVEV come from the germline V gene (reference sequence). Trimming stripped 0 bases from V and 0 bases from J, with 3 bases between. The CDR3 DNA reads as TGTGCCAGCAGTTTATCCGTCTCCTACGAGCAGTACTTC. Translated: CASSLSVSYEQYF.

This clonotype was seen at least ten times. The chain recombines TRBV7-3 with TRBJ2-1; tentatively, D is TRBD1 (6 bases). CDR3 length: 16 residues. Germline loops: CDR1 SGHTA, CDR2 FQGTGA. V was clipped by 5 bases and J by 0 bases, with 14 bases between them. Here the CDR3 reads CASSPGVGYSYNEQFF. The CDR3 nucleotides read TGTGCCAGCAGCCCAGGGGTAGGTTACTCCTACAATGAGCAGTTCTTC.

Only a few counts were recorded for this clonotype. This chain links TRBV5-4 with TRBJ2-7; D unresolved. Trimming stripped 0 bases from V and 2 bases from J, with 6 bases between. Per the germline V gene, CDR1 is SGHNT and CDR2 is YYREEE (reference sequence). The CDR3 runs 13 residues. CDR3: CASSLEGPYEQYV. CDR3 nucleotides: TGTGCCAGCAGCTTGGAGGGTCCCTACGAGCAGTACGTC.

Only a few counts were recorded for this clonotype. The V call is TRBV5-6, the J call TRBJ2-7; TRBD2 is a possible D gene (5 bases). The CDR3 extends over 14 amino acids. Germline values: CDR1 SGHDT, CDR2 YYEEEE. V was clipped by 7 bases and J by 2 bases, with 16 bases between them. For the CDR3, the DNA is TGTGCCAGCGGAGGCGACCCCACGGCCTACGAGCAGTACTTC. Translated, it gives CASGGDPTAYEQYF.

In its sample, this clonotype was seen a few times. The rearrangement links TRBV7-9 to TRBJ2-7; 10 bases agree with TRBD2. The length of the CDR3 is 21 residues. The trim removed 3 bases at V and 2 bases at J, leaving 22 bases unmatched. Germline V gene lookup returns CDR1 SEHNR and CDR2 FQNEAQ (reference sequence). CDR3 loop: CASSFVATMPWLAGEAYEQYF. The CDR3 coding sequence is TGTGCCAGCAGCTTCGTGGCTACGATGCCTTGGCTAGCGGGGGAGGCCTACGAGCAGTACTTC.

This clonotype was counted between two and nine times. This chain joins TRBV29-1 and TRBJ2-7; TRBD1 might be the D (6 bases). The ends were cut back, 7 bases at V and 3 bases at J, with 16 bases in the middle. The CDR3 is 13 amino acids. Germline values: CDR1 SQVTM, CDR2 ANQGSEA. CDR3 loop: CSDGRDTYYEQYF. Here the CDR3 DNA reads TGCAGCGACGGCCGGGACACGTACTACGAGCAGTACTTC.

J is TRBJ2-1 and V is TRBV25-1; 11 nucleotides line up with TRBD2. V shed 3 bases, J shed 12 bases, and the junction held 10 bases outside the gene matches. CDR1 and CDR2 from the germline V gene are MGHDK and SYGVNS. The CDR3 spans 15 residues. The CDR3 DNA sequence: TGTGCCAGCAGTGACCCAATGACTAGCGGGGTAATGCAGTTCTTC. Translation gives CASSDPMTSGVMQFF.

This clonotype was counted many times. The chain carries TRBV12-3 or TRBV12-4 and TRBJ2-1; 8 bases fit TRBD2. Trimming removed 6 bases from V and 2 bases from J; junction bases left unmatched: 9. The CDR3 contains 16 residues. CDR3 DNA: TGTGCCAGCAGCCCTAGCTACGGGGGGGCCTACAATGAGCAGTTCTTC. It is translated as CASSPSYGGAYNEQFF.

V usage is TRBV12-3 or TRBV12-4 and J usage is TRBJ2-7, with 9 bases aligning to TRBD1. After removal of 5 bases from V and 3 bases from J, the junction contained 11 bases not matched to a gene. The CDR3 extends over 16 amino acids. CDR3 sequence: CASSPSGTGFLYEQYF. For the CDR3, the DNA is TGTGCCAGCAGTCCTTCCGGGACAGGGTTTCTCTACGAGCAGTACTTC.